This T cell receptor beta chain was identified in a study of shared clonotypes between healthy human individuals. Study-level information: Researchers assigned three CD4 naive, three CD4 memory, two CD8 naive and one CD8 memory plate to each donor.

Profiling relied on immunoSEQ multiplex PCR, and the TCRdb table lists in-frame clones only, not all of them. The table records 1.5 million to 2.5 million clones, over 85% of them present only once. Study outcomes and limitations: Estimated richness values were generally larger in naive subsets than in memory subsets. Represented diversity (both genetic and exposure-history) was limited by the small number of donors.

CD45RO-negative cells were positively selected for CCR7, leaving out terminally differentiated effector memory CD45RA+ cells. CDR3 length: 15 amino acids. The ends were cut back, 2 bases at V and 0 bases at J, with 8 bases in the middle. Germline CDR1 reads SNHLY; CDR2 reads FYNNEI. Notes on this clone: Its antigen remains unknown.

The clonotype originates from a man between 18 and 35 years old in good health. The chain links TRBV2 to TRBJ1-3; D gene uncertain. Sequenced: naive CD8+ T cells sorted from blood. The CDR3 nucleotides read TGTGCCAGCAGTGAAAATATTGGCTCTGGAAACACCATATATTTT. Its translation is CASSENIGSGNTIYF.